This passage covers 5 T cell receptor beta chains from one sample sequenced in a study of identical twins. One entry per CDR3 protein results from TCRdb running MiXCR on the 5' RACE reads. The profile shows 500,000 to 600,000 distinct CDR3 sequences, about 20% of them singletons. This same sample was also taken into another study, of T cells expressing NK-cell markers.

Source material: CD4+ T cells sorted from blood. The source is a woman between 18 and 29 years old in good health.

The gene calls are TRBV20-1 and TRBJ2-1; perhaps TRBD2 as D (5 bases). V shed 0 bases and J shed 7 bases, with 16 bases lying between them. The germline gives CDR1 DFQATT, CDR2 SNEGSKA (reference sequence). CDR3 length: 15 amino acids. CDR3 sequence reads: CSARDRRNGENEQFF. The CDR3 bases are TGCAGTGCTAGAGATAGGAGGAACGGAGAGAATGAGCAGTTCTTC.

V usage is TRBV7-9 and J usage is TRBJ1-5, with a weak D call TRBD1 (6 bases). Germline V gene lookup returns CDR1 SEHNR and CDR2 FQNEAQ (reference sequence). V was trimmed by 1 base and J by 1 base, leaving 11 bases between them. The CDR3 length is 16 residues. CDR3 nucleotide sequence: TGTGCCAGCAGCTTAGGGGGGGGCGGAAGCAATCAGCCCCAGCATTTT. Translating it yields CASSLGGGGSNQPQHF. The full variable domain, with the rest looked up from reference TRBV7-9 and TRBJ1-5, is DTGVSQNPRHKITKRGQNVTFRCDPISEHNRLYWYRQTLGQGPEFLTYFQNEAQLEKSRLLSDRFSAERPKGSFSTLEIQRTEQGDSAMYLCASSLGGGGSNQPQHFGDGTRLSIL.

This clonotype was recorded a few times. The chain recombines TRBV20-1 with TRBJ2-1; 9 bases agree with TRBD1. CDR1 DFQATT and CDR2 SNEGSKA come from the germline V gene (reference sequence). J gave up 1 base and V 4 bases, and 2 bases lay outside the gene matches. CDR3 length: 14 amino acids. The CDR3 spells CSAMGQGSYNEQFF. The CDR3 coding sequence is TGCAGTGCTATGGGACAGGGATCCTACAATGAGCAGTTCTTC.

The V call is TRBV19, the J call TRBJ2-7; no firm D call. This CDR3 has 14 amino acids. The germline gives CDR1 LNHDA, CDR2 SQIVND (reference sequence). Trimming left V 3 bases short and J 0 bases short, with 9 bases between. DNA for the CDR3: TGTGCCAGTAGTATTCACCGGAACTCCTACGAGCAGTACTTC. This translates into CASSIHRNSYEQYF.

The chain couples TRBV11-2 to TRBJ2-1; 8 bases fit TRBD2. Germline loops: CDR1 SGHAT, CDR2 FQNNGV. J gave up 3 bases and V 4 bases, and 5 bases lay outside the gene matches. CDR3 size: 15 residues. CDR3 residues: CASSSDLAGYNEQFF. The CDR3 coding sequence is TGTGCCAGCAGCTCAGACCTAGCGGGCTACAATGAGCAGTTCTTC. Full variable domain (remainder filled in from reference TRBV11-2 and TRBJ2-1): EAGVAQSPRYKIIEKRQSVAFWCNPISGHATLYWYQQILGQGPKLLIQFQNNGVVDDSQLPKDRFSAERLKGVDSTLKIQPAKLEDSAVYLCASSSDLAGYNEQFFGPGTRLTVL.